Shown below are 24 T cell receptor beta chains from a single sample sequenced in a study of identifying expanded T cells in peripheral blood. Profiled with immunoSEQ multiplex PCR; TCRdb holds only in-frame clones, not every one. The sample shows some 78,000 clones, about four fifths of them seen only once. Source material: blood. These TCRs come from a person between 18 and 70 years old in good health.

The V call is TRBV5-1, the J call TRBJ2-1; TRBD2 matches 8 bases. This CDR3 is built from 16 residues. Looked up from germline, CDR1 is SGHRS and CDR2 is YFSETQ. The ends lost 6 bases at V and 1 base at J; junction bases unmatched: 9. In DNA, the CDR3 is TGCGCCAGCACCAAGCGGGCGGGAGGTTCCTACAATGAGCAGTTCTTC. This translates into CASTKRAGGSYNEQFF.

This clone appeared a single time. The V gene is TRBV28, the J gene TRBJ1-5, with D uncertain. V gave up 3 bases and J gave up 0 bases, with 12 bases separating them. CDR3 size: 16 residues. Germline-derived CDR1 and CDR2 are MDHEN and SYDVKM. The CDR3 here is CASSFGVVDSNQPQHF. CDR3 bases: TGTGCCAGCAGTTTTGGGGTGGTGGATAGCAATCAGCCCCAGCATTTT.

DNA for the CDR3: TGTGCCAGTAGTAACACAGGGGGTATCGCTGAAGCTTTCTTT. Its protein product is CASSNTGGIAEAFF. The chain combines TRBV19 with TRBJ1-1, with TRBD1 matching 8 bases. CDR3 length equals 14 residues. With V trimmed by 4 bases and J by 6 bases, 7 bases remained unmatched. CDR1 and CDR2 (germline): LNHDA, SQIVND (reference sequence).

The chain employs TRBV9 and TRBJ2-7, with 9 positions matching TRBD2. Germline V gives CDR1 SGDLS, CDR2 YYNGEE. CDR3 length: 14 residues. V lost 0 bases to trimming and J lost 4 bases; unmatched junction nucleotides: 2. This CDR3 is CASSVGAGGYEQYF. CDR3 coding DNA: TGTGCCAGCAGCGTAGGAGCGGGAGGTTACGAGCAGTACTTC.

The CDR3: CASSLDQGRIHTF. For the CDR3, the DNA is TGTGCCAGCAGCTTAGATCAGGGGAGGATCCACACCTTC. The V and J genes are TRBV7-8 and TRBJ1-2; tentatively, D is TRBD1 (6 bases). The length of the CDR3 is 13 residues. Germline CDR1 SGHVS, CDR2 FQNEAQ. The germline V and J ends were trimmed by 1 base and 12 bases, with 15 bases remaining between them.

This chain connects TRBV2 to TRBJ1-5, with unresolved D. Looked up from germline, CDR1 is SNHLY and CDR2 is FYNNEI. The V gene lost 1 base and the J gene lost 4 bases, with 11 bases spanning the gap. The CDR3 loop spans 15 amino acids. CDR3 sequence reads: CASSEERTYNQPQHF. The CDR3 bases are TGTGCCAGCAGTGAAGAAAGGACCTATAATCAGCCCCAGCATTTT.

The V gene is TRBV25-1, the J gene TRBJ2-5; D call uncertain. Trimming removed 2 bases from V and 1 base from J, with 8 bases in between. CDR3 length equals 14 residues. The germline V gene has CDR1 MGHDK and CDR2 SYGVNS. The CDR3 nucleotides read TGTGCCAGCAGTGAAACGGTCCCCCAAGAGACCCAGTACTTC. It is translated as CASSETVPQETQYF.

The V call is TRBV5-4, the J call TRBJ2-3; D possibly corresponds to TRBD2 (5 bases). The V gene lost 0 bases and the J gene lost 3 bases, with 11 bases spanning the gap. The CDR3 covers 15 residues. Germline CDR1 is SGHNT and CDR2 is YYREEE (reference sequence). This CDR3 is CASSLDSGLTDTQYF. CDR3 coding DNA: TGTGCCAGCAGCTTGGACTCGGGGTTGACAGATACGCAGTATTTT.

This clone occurred once. The CDR3 sequence is CASSSINQPQHF. The CDR3 nucleotides read TGTGCCAGCAGTTCGATAAATCAGCCCCAGCATTTT. This rearrangement joins TRBV28 to TRBJ1-5; D is unclear. Germline V lookup: CDR1 MDHEN, CDR2 SYDVKM. CDR3 length equals 12 residues. V was cut by 4 bases and J by 4 bases, with 5 bases left in between.

In nucleotides, the CDR3 is TGTGCCAGCAGGTTGGCCCCCTGGGATGGCTACACCTTC. Translation: CASRLAPWDGYTF. The chain is built from TRBV28 and TRBJ1-2, with D unresolved. This CDR3 is built from 13 residues. Germline-derived CDR1 and CDR2 are MDHEN and SYDVKM. V was cut by 6 bases and J by 6 bases, with 14 bases left in between.

This clone was found a few times. This sequence joins TRBV15 and TRBJ1-5; D not certain. The CDR3 totals 13 residues. Germline lookup yields CDR1 LNHNV and CDR2 YYDKDF (reference sequence). Trimming removed 0 bases from V and 3 bases from J, with 3 bases in between. This chain's CDR3 is CATSRDDNQPQHF. The CDR3 DNA sequence: TGTGCCACCAGCAGAGATGACAATCAGCCCCAGCATTTT.

The CDR3 sequence is CASRGGRETQYF. The CDR3, as DNA: TGTGCCAGTAGAGGGGGCAGGGAGACCCAGTACTTC. This chain uses TRBV19 with TRBJ2-5, with 7 bases lining up with TRBD1. This CDR3 comprises 12 residues. Per germline, CDR1 LNHDA and CDR2 SQIVND (reference sequence). The junction had 3 bases not matched to a gene; V was cut back by 6 bases and J by 5 bases.

The chain combines TRBV7-8 with TRBJ1-2; maybe TRBD1 (6 bases). CDR3 size: 15 residues. CDR1 and CDR2 (germline): SGHVS, FQNEAQ. Trimming pared 5 bases from V and 2 bases from J, leaving 15 bases between. The CDR3 is CASSLSTGTNYGYTF. Here the CDR3 DNA reads TGTGCCAGCAGCCTGTCCACAGGGACGAACTATGGCTACACCTTC.

The V gene is TRBV2, the J gene TRBJ2-1; TRBD1 matches at 8 bases. The germline gives CDR1 SNHLY, CDR2 FYNNEI. J gave up 9 bases and V 4 bases, and 26 bases lay outside the gene matches. The CDR3 spans 20 residues. The CDR3 here is CASSGGPGGAYFGSMGEQFF. In DNA form, the CDR3 reads TGTGCCAGCAGTGGGGGACCAGGGGGCGCCTATTTCGGGAGTATGGGTGAGCAGTTCTTC.

The chain has TRBV29-1 and TRBJ2-1, with 9 nucleotides matching TRBD2. The V gene end was trimmed by 8 bases and the J gene end by 0 bases; junction bases not matched to a gene: 11. CDR1 and CDR2 (germline): SQVTM, ANQGSEA. The CDR3 covers 16 residues. The CDR3 here is CSLGTSRPNSYNEQFF. CDR3 coding DNA: TGCAGCCTAGGGACTAGCAGACCGAACTCCTACAATGAGCAGTTCTTC.

The chain recombines TRBV9 with TRBJ2-7, with 9 bases matching TRBD1. The CDR3 consists of 15 residues. CDR1 is SGDLS, CDR2 YYNGEE, per germline. Trimming cost V 0 bases and J 5 bases; bases outside gene matches: 6. The CDR3: CASSVGPGQGDEQYF. CDR3 bases: TGTGCCAGCAGCGTAGGCCCGGGACAGGGTGACGAGCAGTACTTC.

The chain uses TRBV4-1 and TRBJ2-7; 9 bases are a match to TRBD1. V lost 3 bases to trimming and J lost 3 bases; unmatched junction nucleotides: 6. The CDR3 spans 15 residues. Germline V gene sequence: CDR1 MGHRA, CDR2 YSYEKL. CDR3 bases: TGCGCCAGCAGCCATGAGGACAGGGGAAGCTACGAGCAGTACTTC. Protein product: CASSHEDRGSYEQYF.

In DNA, the CDR3 is TGTGCCAGTAGTAGTAGCGGGAATTTCCAAGAGACCCAGTACTTC. Its translation is CASSSSGNFQETQYF. The chain carries TRBV19 and TRBJ2-5; 8 nucleotides align to TRBD2. Per the germline V gene, CDR1 is LNHDA and CDR2 is SQIVND (reference sequence). Unmatched junction bases numbered 5, after V lost 4 bases and J lost 1 base. This CDR3 has 15 amino acids. Complete variable domain (other parts from reference TRBV19 and TRBJ2-5): DGGITQSPKYLFRKEGQNVTLSCEQNLNHDAMYWYRQDPGQGLRLIYYSQIVNDFQKGDIAEGYSVSREKKESFPLTVTSAQKNPTAFYLCASSSSGNFQETQYFGPGTRLLVL.

This sequence joins TRBV25-1 and TRBJ2-3; TRBD2 agrees at 7 bases. This CDR3 comprises 15 residues. The germline V gene encodes CDR1 MGHDK and CDR2 SYGVNS. V shed 4 bases, J shed 2 bases, and the junction held 6 bases outside the gene matches. The CDR3 DNA is TGTGCCAGCAGTGCCCCGACTAGCACCACAGATACGCAGTATTTT. It encodes CASSAPTSTTDTQYF.

This clone was recorded only once. This chain joins TRBV10-3 and TRBJ2-7; 8 nucleotides line up with TRBD2. The junction had 6 bases not matched to a gene; V was cut back by 5 bases and J by 6 bases. Germline V gene data show CDR1 as ENHRY and CDR2 as SYGVKD. CDR3 size: 13 residues. The CDR3 sequence: CAISPGSGSEQYF. The CDR3 nucleotides read TGTGCCATCAGTCCCGGGAGCGGGAGCGAGCAGTACTTC.

This sequence joins TRBV7-3 and TRBJ1-4, with TRBD1 as a possible D gene (5 bases). V dropped 5 bases and J dropped 0 bases, with 28 bases sitting between them. Germline CDR1 reads SGHTA; CDR2 reads FQGTGA. This CDR3 has 21 amino acids. CDR3 in DNA: TGTGCCAGCAGCACCCCGGAGGCCCCGACAGTCAACCTAACAACTAATGAAAAACTGTTTTTT. This gives the protein CASSTPEAPTVNLTTNEKLFF.

CDR3 DNA sequence: TGTGCCAGCAGTCCACCGGACAGGGAAAATCAGCCCCAGCATTTT. Its translation is CASSPPDRENQPQHF. The chain is built from TRBV28 and TRBJ1-5; 8 bases are shared with TRBD1. Germline CDR1 is MDHEN and CDR2 is SYDVKM. The CDR3 is 15 amino acids. Germline trimming cut 5 bases from V and 4 bases from J; bases unmatched to any gene: 7.

The genes are TRBV6-1 and TRBJ1-1, with 7 bases identical to TRBD1. The length of the CDR3 is 13 residues. Trimming removed 5 bases from V and 3 bases from J; junction bases left unmatched: 3. CDR1 is MNHNS and CDR2 is SASEGT in the germline V gene. This CDR3 reads CASSLTGDTEAFF. Written as DNA, the CDR3 is TGTGCCAGCAGTCTTACAGGGGACACTGAAGCTTTCTTT.

V is TRBV21-1 and J is TRBJ2-5; no check of the table's D call, TRBD1, against the DNA was made. TRBV21-1 represents a pseudogene. The CDR3 contains 16 residues. The CDR3 DNA follows: TGTGCCAGCAGCAAAGTGGGACAGCTACACCAAGAGACCCAGTACTTC. As protein: CASSKVGQLHQETQYF.